A single sample gave rise to the 29 T cell receptor beta chains below, sequenced in a study of blood T cell repertoires in COVID-19. This table comes from immunoSEQ multiplex PCR, and its TCRdb copy is limited to in-frame clones, with some not included. Of about 270,000 clones listed, around four fifths are singletons. Sequences were obtained from peripheral blood. These receptors were obtained from a man at least 80 years old with acute or convalescent COVID-19.

The chain joins TRBV19 to TRBJ1-4; maybe TRBD1 (6 bases). Germline V gene data show CDR1 as LNHDA and CDR2 as SQIVND (reference sequence). Trimming shortened V by 6 bases and J by 5 bases, and 7 bases separated the two germline ends. The CDR3 has 12 residues. CDR3 residues: CASRGANEKLFF. Here the CDR3 DNA reads TGTGCCAGTAGGGGGGCGAATGAAAAACTGTTTTTT. The full variable domain, its missing parts supplied by reference TRBV19 and TRBJ1-4, is DGGITQSPKYLFRKEGQNVTLSCEQNLNHDAMYWYRQDPGQGLRLIYYSQIVNDFQKGDIAEGYSVSREKKESFPLTVTSAQKNPTAFYLCASRGANEKLFFGSGTQLSVL.

The chain has TRBV2 and TRBJ2-7, with D tentatively TRBD1 (5 bases). The germline gives CDR1 SNHLY, CDR2 FYNNEI. The CDR3 runs to 12 residues. V lost 7 bases to trimming and J lost 6 bases, with 13 bases between them. In DNA, the CDR3 is TGTGCCAGCAATCCAGGGTTGGGCGAGCAGTACTTC. Its translation is CASNPGLGEQYF.

This chain joins TRBV3-1 (or the pseudogene TRBV3-2) and TRBJ2-1; 7 bases are shared with TRBD1. Unmatched junction bases numbered 4, after V lost 4 bases and J lost 7 bases. Germline V gene data show CDR1 as LGHDT and CDR2 as YNNKEL (reference sequence). The CDR3 sequence is 13 residues long. DNA of the CDR3: TGTGCCAGCAGCCCACTACAGGGGAATGAGCAGTTCTTC. The encoded protein is CASSPLQGNEQFF.

This clone was picked up one time. This chain joins TRBV27 and TRBJ2-7, with D perhaps matching TRBD1 (6 bases). Per the germline V gene, CDR1 is MNHEY and CDR2 is SMNVEV (reference sequence). The CDR3 loop spans 13 amino acids. The V gene lost 8 bases and the J gene lost 3 bases, with 14 bases spanning the gap. As DNA, the CDR3 is TGTGCCAGCGGTCGCCAGGGGTACTACGAGCAGTACTTC. It codes for CASGRQGYYEQYF.

This clone was picked up one time. The genes are TRBV5-5 and TRBJ2-1; 8 bases line up with TRBD2. With V trimmed by 3 bases and J by 3 bases, 8 bases remained unmatched. The CDR3 consists of 16 residues. Looked up from germline, CDR1 is SGHKS and CDR2 is YYEKEE (reference sequence). The CDR3: CASSSLAGPDYNEQFF. In DNA form, the CDR3 reads TGTGCCAGCAGCTCATTAGCGGGGCCCGACTACAATGAGCAGTTCTTC.

The sample holds one count of this clone. V and J are TRBV5-1 and TRBJ2-5; 8 bases align to TRBD2. After removal of 4 bases from V and 5 bases from J, the junction contained 10 bases not matched to a gene. Germline V gives CDR1 SGHRS, CDR2 YFSETQ. This CDR3 is built from 15 residues. Here the CDR3 DNA reads TGCGCCAGCAGCGCAGGACCGGGAGGGGAGGAGACCCAGTACTTC. Translating it yields CASSAGPGGEETQYF.

This clone was seen a few times. The CDR3 protein is CAWSVLAGRSYEQYF. CDR3 nucleotides: TGTGCCTGGAGTGTATTGGCGGGGCGCTCCTACGAGCAGTACTTC. This rearrangement joins TRBV30 to TRBJ2-7; D possibly corresponds to TRBD2 (6 bases). Trimming took off 0 bases at V and 0 bases at J, with 12 bases between the two ends. CDR1 is GTSNPN and CDR2 is SVGIG in the germline V gene (reference sequence). The CDR3 length is 15 residues. The entire variable domain, with the rest obtained from reference TRBV30 and TRBJ2-7, is as follows: SQTIHQWPATLVQPVGSPLSLECTVEGTSNPNLYWYRQAAGRGLQLLFYSVGIGQISSEVPQNLSASRPQDRQFILSSKKLLLSDSGFYLCAWSVLAGRSYEQYFGPGTRLTVT.

The rearrangement uses TRBV11-2 and TRBJ2-5, with a weak D call TRBD2 (6 bases). V lost 4 bases, J lost 2 bases, and 11 bases lay in between. Germline CDR1 reads SGHAT; CDR2 reads FQNNGV. The CDR3 sequence is 14 residues long. The CDR3: CASSSFAGQETQYF. CDR3 in DNA: TGTGCCAGCAGCTCCTTCGCGGGGCAAGAGACCCAGTACTTC.

The V gene is TRBV2, the J gene TRBJ2-7; D may be TRBD1 (5 bases). Trimming shortened V by 2 bases and J by 4 bases, and 15 bases separated the two germline ends. The CDR3 sequence is 15 residues long. CDR1 and CDR2 (germline): SNHLY, FYNNEI. The CDR3 sequence is CASSERERGPYEQYF. The CDR3, as DNA: TGTGCCAGCAGTGAAAGGGAAAGGGGCCCATACGAGCAGTACTTC.

This clone occurred once. The chain is built from TRBV4-2 and TRBJ2-3; possibly TRBD2 for D (5 bases). The CDR3 contains 13 residues. From germline, CDR1 is LGHNA and CDR2 YNFKEQ. Trimming stripped 1 base from V and 6 bases from J, with 8 bases between. The CDR3 loop reads CASSQAGSDTQYF. The DNA of the CDR3 is TGTGCCAGCAGCCAAGCGGGGTCCGATACGCAGTATTTT.

The chain couples TRBV5-1 to TRBJ2-4, with D unresolved. The CDR3 has 16 amino acids. The V gene's germline CDR1 is SGHRS and CDR2 YFSETQ. The germline V and J ends were trimmed by 0 bases and 0 bases, with 10 bases remaining between them. The CDR3 protein is CASSLGSSIAKNIQYF. CDR3 bases: TGCGCCAGCAGCTTGGGCTCCTCTATAGCCAAAAACATTCAGTACTTC.

The chain links TRBV21-1 to TRBJ1-1. TRBV21-1 represents a pseudogene. The CDR3 has 15 residues. CDR3 in DNA: TGTGCCAGCAGCAAAACGACGGGGGTGAACACTGAAGCTTTCTTT. It yields the protein CASSKTTGVNTEAFF.

V and J are TRBV7-8 and TRBJ2-3, with 7 positions matching TRBD2. Germline V gene sequence: CDR1 SGHVS, CDR2 FQNEAQ. J was trimmed by 1 base and V by 4 bases; bases with no gene match: 5. This CDR3 has 15 amino acids. In DNA, the CDR3 is TGTGCCAGCAGCTCCCCTAGCGGCCGCACAGATACGCAGTATTTT. Its protein product is CASSSPSGRTDTQYF.

This clone was observed a handful of times. The gene calls are TRBV19 and TRBJ1-2; no definite D call. CDR3 size: 14 residues. In germline, CDR1 is LNHDA, CDR2 SQIVND (reference sequence). V lost 2 bases and J 3 bases, leaving 10 bases between the germline ends. The CDR3 region is CASSILYGYYGYTF. The CDR3 DNA reads as TGTGCCAGTAGTATACTTTATGGCTACTATGGCTACACCTTC.

The gene calls are TRBV6-5 and TRBJ1-6, with D possibly TRBD1 on 6 matching bases. Trimming removed 6 bases from V and 8 bases from J, with 14 bases in between. This CDR3 has 14 residues. Germline CDR1 reads MNHEY; CDR2 reads SVGAGI. Here the CDR3 reads CASRSGQKDSPLHF. CDR3 nucleotides: TGTGCCAGCAGAAGCGGACAGAAGGATTCACCCCTCCACTTT.

The rearrangement links TRBV11-2 to TRBJ2-1, with 12 bases identical to TRBD2. J was trimmed by 3 bases and V by 4 bases; bases with no gene match: 13. CDR3 length equals 19 residues. Germline CDR1 is SGHAT and CDR2 is FQNNGV. The CDR3 nucleotides read TGTGCCAGCAGCTCGACTAGCGGGAGTGCTGGTCCCATCTACAATGAGCAGTTCTTC. This sequence encodes CASSSTSGSAGPIYNEQFF.

This sequence joins TRBV10-2 and TRBJ2-3, with D unclear. V gave up 6 bases and J gave up 1 base, with 14 bases separating them. CDR3 size: 15 residues. The V gene's germline CDR1 is WSHSY and CDR2 SAAADI. The CDR3: CASSYGEFGTDTQYF. The CDR3 DNA follows: TGCGCCAGCAGCTACGGAGAGTTCGGCACAGATACGCAGTATTTT.

This clone was detected a few times. The chain has TRBV10-3 and TRBJ2-7; TRBD2 might be the D (5 bases). The CDR3 extends over 14 amino acids. Germline V gene sequence: CDR1 ENHRY, CDR2 SYGVKD. V was clipped by 7 bases and J by 0 bases, with 13 bases between them. DNA for the CDR3: TGTGCCATCACCGAACAAGAGGGCTCCTACGAGCAGTACTTC. It yields the protein CAITEQEGSYEQYF.

The genes are TRBV28 and TRBJ2-2, with a possible D match to TRBD1 (5 bases). Germline assignment: CDR1 MDHEN and CDR2 SYDVKM. With 11 bases removed from V and 0 bases from J, the gap between germline ends came to 10 bases. There are 13 residues in the CDR3. The CDR3 spells CAVGQTNTGELFF. The CDR3 bases are TGTGCCGTGGGGCAAACGAACACCGGGGAGCTGTTTTTT.

This clone was seen more than once but under ten times. The J gene is TRBJ1-3, the V gene TRBV7-9; 7 bases map to TRBD1. After removal of 4 bases from V and 0 bases from J, the junction contained 15 bases not matched to a gene. Germline values: CDR1 SEHNR, CDR2 FQNEAQ (reference sequence). This CDR3 has 19 residues. CDR3 residues: CASSSTWTGSRNSGNTIYF. CDR3 nucleotides: TGTGCCAGCAGCTCCACCTGGACAGGTTCTCGAAACTCTGGAAACACCATATATTTT.

The genes are TRBV7-9 and TRBJ2-7; D possibly corresponds to TRBD2 (6 bases). Between the trimmed V and J ends, which lost 5 bases and 3 bases, there was a span of 20 bases. Per germline, CDR1 SEHNR and CDR2 FQNEAQ (reference sequence). The CDR3 has 16 amino acids. This CDR3 reads CASSLQKWIADYEQYF. The CDR3 coding sequence is TGTGCCAGCAGCCTACAAAAGTGGATAGCGGACTACGAGCAGTACTTC.

The CDR3 DNA reads TGTGCGACGGGGATATACACTGAAGCTTTCTTT. Translated, it gives CATGIYTEAFF. The chain couples TRBV19 to TRBJ1-1; D is ambiguous. CDR3 size: 11 residues. From germline, CDR1 is LNHDA and CDR2 SQIVND (reference sequence).

This chain uses TRBV2 with TRBJ1-2; possibly TRBD1 for D (5 bases). The V gene lost 7 bases and the J gene lost 3 bases, with 15 bases spanning the gap. CDR3 size: 14 residues. Germline V gene sequence: CDR1 SNHLY, CDR2 FYNNEI. The CDR3 nucleotides read TGTGCCAGCAATTTCCTGGGAGGGGACTATGGCTACACCTTC. As protein: CASNFLGGDYGYTF.

The chain links TRBV28 to TRBJ2-5; 15 bases fit TRBD2. Trimming removed 1 base from V and 3 bases from J; junction bases left unmatched: 9. From germline, CDR1 is MDHEN and CDR2 SYDVKM. The CDR3 contains 19 residues. For the CDR3, the DNA is TGTGCCAGCAGTTTATTCGGACTAGCGGGAGGGAAGGGAGAAGAGACCCAGTACTTC. Its protein is CASSLFGLAGGKGEETQYF.

The rearrangement links TRBV6-5 to TRBJ1-1, with D maybe TRBD1 (5 bases). This CDR3 has 16 residues. V was shortened by 6 bases and J by 0 bases, with 17 bases between the two germline ends. CDR1 is MNHEY and CDR2 is SVGAGI in the germline V gene. In DNA form, the CDR3 reads TGTGCCAGCAGCTACGGGAGGGGTAGCATGAACACTGAAGCTTTCTTT. It is translated as CASSYGRGSMNTEAFF.

The rearrangement joins TRBV6-6 to TRBJ1-5; TRBD1 agrees at 7 bases. Trimming at V came to 6 bases and at J to 4 bases, leaving 3 bases not matched to a gene. The CDR3 loop spans 13 amino acids. Germline CDR1 reads MNHNY; CDR2 reads SVGAGI (reference sequence). The CDR3 DNA reads as TGTGCCAGCAGGAACAGGGGAAATCAGCCCCAGCATTTT. This encodes CASRNRGNQPQHF.

This chain links TRBV30 with TRBJ1-2, with D maybe TRBD1 (6 bases). CDR3 length: 12 residues. Per the germline V gene, CDR1 is GTSNPN and CDR2 is SVGIG (reference sequence). Trimming took 5 bases from V and 8 from J, leaving 15 bases between them. CDR3 amino acids: CAWETNRVGYTF. The CDR3, as DNA: TGTGCCTGGGAAACAAACAGGGTCGGCTACACCTTC.

This chain connects TRBV7-8 to TRBJ2-1, with TRBD2 matching 10 bases. Per the germline V gene, CDR1 is SGHVS and CDR2 is FQNEAQ. The CDR3 contains 18 residues. The V gene end was trimmed by 5 bases and the J gene end by 5 bases; junction bases not matched to a gene: 15. CDR3 in amino acids: CASSPGTSAFNINNEQFF. CDR3 nucleotides: TGTGCCAGCAGCCCCGGGACTAGCGCCTTCAATATAAACAATGAGCAGTTCTTC.

The chain combines TRBV20-1 with TRBJ1-3; no clear D gene. The V gene lost 3 bases and the J gene lost 2 bases, with 8 bases spanning the gap. The CDR3 extends over 13 amino acids. Germline CDR1 DFQATT, CDR2 SNEGSKA (reference sequence). The CDR3 here is CSASFQAGNTIYF. In nucleotides, the CDR3 is TGCAGTGCTAGTTTCCAGGCTGGAAACACCATATATTTT.